The 4 T cell receptor beta chains given below trace back to one sample, sequenced in a study of cytomegalovirus exposure and HLA in healthy donors. 13 Jbeta primers and 60 Vbeta primers were used for the PCR. Profiling relied on immunoSEQ multiplex PCR, and the TCRdb table lists in-frame clones only, not all of them. This sample's table has approximately 110,000 clones. The sequenced sample consisted of PBMCs. The source is a man aged 18 to 30 in good health and CMV-seronegative.

J is TRBJ2-3 and V is TRBV6-5; a weak D match, TRBD2 (6 bases). Germline values: CDR1 MNHEY, CDR2 SVGAGI. V shed 8 bases and J shed 2 bases, with 11 bases lying between them. The CDR3 loop spans 13 amino acids. In DNA form, the CDR3 reads TGTGCCAGCCACGGGGAGGCCACAGATACGCAGTATTTT. Its protein product is CASHGEATDTQYF.

The chain links TRBV5-4 to TRBJ2-5; 8 positions agree with TRBD1. J lost 1 base, V lost 4 bases, and 6 bases had no gene match. The germline CDR1 and CDR2 sequences are SGHNT and YYREEE (reference sequence). The CDR3 sequence is 15 residues long. CDR3 sequence: CASSRGGQGQETQYF. The CDR3 DNA is TGTGCCAGCAGCCGAGGCGGACAGGGCCAAGAGACCCAGTACTTC.

V is TRBV7-2 and J is TRBJ2-2; 7 positions match TRBD2. The trim removed 3 bases at V and 1 base at J, leaving 11 bases unmatched. There are 18 residues in the CDR3. Germline CDR1 reads SGHTA; CDR2 reads FQGNSA. The CDR3 DNA is TGTGCCAGCAGCTTGATAACGGGCGGGGAGGGGAACACCGGGGAGCTGTTTTTT. Translating it yields CASSLITGGEGNTGELFF.

The chain uses TRBV11-2 and TRBJ2-1; no definite D call. This CDR3 region has 14 residues. The V end was cut by 2 bases, the J end by 5 bases, with 10 bases between. Germline values: CDR1 SGHAT, CDR2 FQNNGV. The CDR3 region is CASSLRDRDNEQFF. Written as DNA, the CDR3 is TGTGCCAGCAGCTTACGTGATAGAGACAATGAGCAGTTCTTC.